This T cell receptor (beta chain) derives from a study of blood T cell repertoires in COVID-19. The data were produced by immunoSEQ multiplex PCR, yet TCRdb's version contains in-frame clones alone and is incomplete. The repertoire consists of 130,000 or so clones, with roughly two thirds occurring once and the leading ten covering 1.5% to 2%. V shed 4 bases and J 4 bases; nucleotides not matched to a gene: 5. This CDR3 comprises 14 residues. Looked up from germline, CDR1 is SGHRS and CDR2 is YFSETQ. The chain recombines TRBV5-1 with TRBJ1-1; 9 nucleotides agree with TRBD1. The receptor was isolated from a woman between 65 and 79 years old with acute or convalescent COVID-19. The sample comprised peripheral blood. The CDR3 region has the DNA TGCGCCAGCAGCACGGGACAGGGCGGCACTGAAGCTTTCTTT. This translates into CASSTGQGGTEAFF.